The 3 T cell receptor beta chains below come from one sample, sequenced in a study of cytomegalovirus exposure and HLA in healthy donors. With 60 Vbeta and 13 Jbeta primers, the PCR was carried out. Sequenced by immunoSEQ multiplex PCR; TCRdb stores in-frame clones only, minus some. The sample holds approximately 92,000 clones, more than 65% seen once. Sequenced: PBMCs. These receptors originate from a man aged 60-69 years in good health and CMV-seronegative.

This clone was seen a few times. V gene TRBV5-1 combines with J gene TRBJ2-2; a possible D gene is TRBD1 (6 bases). Germline CDR1 reads SGHRS; CDR2 reads YFSETQ. The CDR3 is 15 amino acids. V lost 6 bases and J lost 0, with 12 bases in between. The DNA of the CDR3 is TGCGCCAGCATGGTCGGGACAACGAACACCGGGGAGCTGTTTTTT. It specifies CASMVGTTNTGELFF.

The chain joins TRBV15 to TRBJ2-7; TRBD1 might be the D (7 bases). The CDR3 covers 16 residues. CDR1 is LNHNV, CDR2 YYDKDF, per germline (reference sequence). The germline V and J ends were trimmed by 0 bases and 5 bases, with 17 bases remaining between them. The CDR3 loop is CATSRDRAGGRHEQYF. CDR3 nucleotides: TGTGCCACCAGCAGAGATCGGGCAGGGGGGAGACACGAGCAGTACTTC.

As to this clone: The same CDR3 can be traced to other DNA sequences in this sample. This sequence joins TRBV30 and TRBJ1-5, with TRBD1 matching 8 bases. The CDR3 is 13 amino acids. CDR1 and CDR2 (germline): GTSNPN, SVGIG (reference sequence). Losses at the gene ends were 1 base for V and 4 bases for J; bases not matched to a gene: 0. This CDR3 is CAWSGQGNQPQHF. The CDR3 region has the DNA TGTGCCTGGAGTGGACAGGGGAATCAGCCCCAGCATTTT.